The entry below describes one TCR beta chain. This receptor's antigen is unknown. The sample holds no much larger clone one base away, and base qualities are not on file. The data were taken from a study of PD-1 blockade in classical Hodgkin lymphoma (TCRdb year 2020). In terms of the full investigation: Nivolumab dosing was 3 mg/kg intravenously every 2 weeks, continuing until either disease progression or unacceptable toxicity. To define a peripheral blood immune signature of response to PD-1 blockade in classical Hodgkin lymphoma, the study combined TCR beta sequencing with CyTOF. Study-wide conclusions, independent of this receptor: The study was limited to a single clinical trial cohort, and causes of repertoire differences, possibly disease activity or prior therapy, remained undefined. Newly diagnosed patients were reported to have lower baseline TCR diversity than healthy donors, and relapsed/refractory patients were reported to have lower baseline TCR diversity still. Lower diversity was observed in patients in whom nivolumab was started less than 1 year after ASCT, and these patients were excluded from later analyses so that confounding by immune reconstitution would be avoided. CD4+ but not CD8+ TCR diversity rose significantly by C4D1 (p=0.0027 vs p=0.16), most apparent in complete responders (p=0.02). Trial patients with a complete response had baseline diversity similar to that of newly diagnosed patients, while partial responders and progressors had significantly lower diversity.

The CDR3 holds 16 amino acids from the cysteine to the phenylalanine. The sequence is cut down to CDR3 DNA, 48 bases in frame from base 1. Trimming takes 3 bases from V and 2 bases from J, and the germline ends sit 17 bases apart. Looking up the germline V gene yields CDR1 WSHSY and CDR2 SAAADI. The Qiagen DNeasy kit was used to extract genomic DNA from unsorted PBMCs and from the negatively selected CD4+ and CD8+ fractions. Using primers that anneal to V and J segments, immunoSEQ multiplex PCR amplified the TCR beta CDR3 regions. Amplification bias was minimized using a synthetic immune receptor repertoire, and residual bias was removed computationally after sequencing. The paper's data handling went like this. Custom Python scripts were used to quantify repertoire diversity as the Shannon entropy index. The unsorted, CD4+ and CD8+ repertoires were each analyzed separately, with the exception of combined analyses, where CD4+ and CD8+ sequences were merged in silico. A clone counted as expanded when the clone's frequency after treatment rose at least 2-fold relative to C1D1, and clones undetected at baseline were given a pseudocount of 0.5. Singleton clones were defined as clones with 0 or 1 copy at C1D1, and non-singleton clones were defined as clones with 2 or more copies. Clones expanded in unsorted samples were assigned a CD4+, CD8+ or unknown annotation through matching of protein sequences in sorted samples from the same patient. Diversity changes from C1D1 to C4D1 were tested in paired samples using Wilcoxon tests. TCRdb mirrors the immuneACCESS table, restricted to in-frame sequences. Some clones are absent from its copies; in checked studies, under half trace to an unresolved V gene, and the reason for the others is unknown. The D gene and trimming were derived from the DNA, and the V and J assignments and clone size from that table. The sample table shows around 40,000 clones, and roughly four fifths are seen once. The top ten hold 9.5% to 13% of the sample.

The label giving this sample's time point can be read as: cycle 1 day 1 (C1D1), immediately before nivolumab initiation. All trial patients had relapsed after autologous stem cell transplantation, with cohorts A, B and C differing in prior brentuximab vedotin exposure. A total of under 70 patients with relapsed/refractory classical Hodgkin lymphoma made up the trial cohort, and each patient's best overall response was complete response, partial response or progressive disease. In the multi-cohort phase II CheckMate 205 trial, trial patients received single-agent nivolumab. An independent review committee assessed best overall response by applying the 2007 International Working Group response criteria. Trial PBMCs were obtained immediately prior to nivolumab initiation (C1D1) and on therapy at cycle 2 day 1 and cycle 4 day 1. Peripheral blood was collected in 8 mL Vacutainer Cell Preparation Tubes, from which PBMCs were isolated by centrifugation and then cryopreserved.

This TCR was sampled from a human donor with classical Hodgkin lymphoma. The source was peripheral blood mononuclear cells (PBMCs), collected at baseline. The sequence links TRBV10-2 to TRBJ2-7; tentative D gene TRBD1, with 6 bases matching. The nucleotides are TGCGCCAGCAGTGAAACCGGGACACCAGCTACCTACGAGCAGTACTTC. Translation gives CASSETGTPATYEQYF.